Listed below are T cell receptor beta chains from one sample, sequenced in a study of blood T cell repertoires in COVID-19. The repertoire was sequenced with immunoSEQ multiplex PCR; TCRdb's copy has only in-frame clones and lacks some. The table records approximately 200,000 clones, around four fifths of them present only once. The sequencing sample was made of PBMCs or T cells enriched from blood (not recorded which). Receptor source: a man aged 35 to 55 who had recovered from COVID-19. CDR3s include the opening cysteine and the closing phenylalanine or tryptophan. The order of the fields is D gene, V gene, clone size, J gene, CDR3 protein. The D gene is left open where the match is weak. Clone sizes are given selectively: once, few, many, or a class where the clone is expanded.

NA	TRBV19	once	TRBJ2-1	CASSIVQSNEQFF
TRBD2	TRBV29-1	NA	TRBJ2-3	CSVLVAGGPDTQYF
NA	TRBV3-1/TRBV3-2	NA	TRBJ1-1	CASSQNSGDTEAFF
TRBD1	TRBV9	NA	TRBJ2-3	CASSATGVFLLDTQYF
TRBD1	TRBV18	NA	TRBJ1-1	CASSPRQGSLKNTEAFF
NA	TRBV19	NA	TRBJ1-1	CASSIGVRGVWDTEAFF
NA	TRBV15	once	TRBJ2-1	CATSSDSGSYNEQFF
NA	TRBV9	NA	TRBJ2-7	CASSAGAGPTYEQYF
NA	TRBV2	few	TRBJ2-3	CASAPDSFSDTQYF
TRBD1	TRBV7-9	NA	TRBJ1-1	CASSFRGMSDTEAFF
TRBD2	TRBV30	few	TRBJ2-5	CALQEAWGAGDFQETQYF
NA	TRBV7-9	NA	TRBJ1-1	CASSPVTEAFF
NA	TRBV4-1	many	TRBJ1-2	CASNQGGDTLAYGYTF
TRBD2	TRBV19	once	TRBJ2-1	CASRWGHGVTTGGKSSYNEQFF
TRBD2	TRBV5-1	NA	TRBJ2-5	CASSLPGGRSGEYF
TRBD1	TRBV28	NA	TRBJ1-2	CASSLSGTGYGYTF
NA	TRBV29-1	NA	TRBJ1-1	CSVKVQGEGTEAFF
NA	TRBV6-5	once	TRBJ1-3	CASSRDSAGNTIYF
TRBD1	TRBV7-2	few	TRBJ1-5	CASSLETGGRGPQHF
TRBD1	TRBV19	NA	TRBJ2-3	CASSTGTGLDTQYF
NA	TRBV7-9	NA	TRBJ2-2	CASSTGAPWTGELFF
NA	TRBV28	NA	TRBJ2-2	CASSLNIRGTGELFF
TRBD1	TRBV7-2	NA	TRBJ1-1	CASSLRQGAETEAFF
TRBD2	TRBV28	NA	TRBJ2-3	CASRRLAGGLTDTQYF
NA	TRBV7-3	NA	TRBJ2-1	CASSLSSYNEQFF
NA	TRBV6-2/TRBV6-3	once	TRBJ1-1	CASSYGENTEAFF
TRBD1	TRBV18	NA	TRBJ1-1	CASSLHRGLDTEAFF
NA	TRBV4-3	NA	TRBJ1-5	CASSQDWVSGNQPQHF
TRBD1	TRBV11-2	NA	TRBJ2-1	CASSSRDSPEQFF
TRBD2	TRBV3-1/TRBV3-2	few	TRBJ2-5	CASSSSGSRQETQYF
TRBD1	TRBV18	few	TRBJ1-2	CASSGGQEDYGYTF
TRBD2	TRBV4-3	NA	TRBJ2-7	CASSPQREPIYEQYF
TRBD2	TRBV2	few	TRBJ2-7	CASSLNPGLVSEQYF
TRBD1	TRBV7-7	NA	TRBJ2-1	CASSPGTASYNEQFF
TRBD2	TRBV19	NA	TRBJ2-1	CASSASSGNNEQFF
NA	TRBV29-1	NA	TRBJ2-5	CSVRDLGTQYF
TRBD2	TRBV7-9	NA	TRBJ2-7	CASSLTSGYYEQYF
NA	TRBV28	NA	TRBJ1-5	CASRKGHSIGSQPQHF
TRBD2	TRBV7-8	few	TRBJ2-7	CASSIGTSGAYEQYF
TRBD1	TRBV3-1/TRBV3-2	NA	TRBJ1-2	CASSATGRGYTF
TRBD2	TRBV7-2	NA	TRBJ2-3	CASKIAGTDTQYF
TRBD2	TRBV24-1	NA	TRBJ2-5	CATSDLSSGGSGAQYF
TRBD2	TRBV7-9	NA	TRBJ2-1	CASNPGRSGSDNEQFF
NA	TRBV2	NA	TRBJ2-7	CASSPLGGYEQYF
NA	TRBV18	NA	TRBJ1-2	CASSRDYDAATNYGYTF
TRBD2	TRBV30	NA	TRBJ2-5	CAWSVGLAAAGTQYF